The 26 T cell receptor beta chains in this list originate from one sample, sequenced in a study of blood T cell repertoires in COVID-19. TCRdb's table, derived via immunoSEQ multiplex PCR, lists solely in-frame clones and lacks some. The sample shows 55,000 to 80,000 clones, around 88% of them seen only once. The source material was peripheral blood. These receptors were collected from a human donor in a cohort sampled during active COVID-19.

The chain carries TRBV14 and TRBJ2-1; the D gene is possibly TRBD1 (7 bases). Per the germline V gene, CDR1 is SGHDN and CDR2 is FVKESK. CDR3 size: 16 residues. With 3 bases removed from V and 4 bases from J, the gap between germline ends came to 16 bases. CDR3 nucleotide sequence: TGTGCCAGCAGCCACCTAGGGCGGGGACAGTACAATGAGCAGTTCTTC. Protein: CASSHLGRGQYNEQFF.

The chain recombines TRBV12-3 or TRBV12-4 with TRBJ2-1; 7 bases map to TRBD1. The V gene end was trimmed by 8 bases and the J gene end by 6 bases; junction bases not matched to a gene: 4. The CDR3 runs 12 residues. The CDR3 DNA follows: TGTGCCAGCCGGGGACAGCTCAATGAGCAGTTCTTC. Translated, it gives CASRGQLNEQFF.

V is TRBV27 and J is TRBJ1-3, with 7 nucleotides matching TRBD1. The CDR3 sequence is 13 residues long. Germline CDR1 MNHEY, CDR2 SMNVEV (reference sequence). V dropped 2 bases and J dropped 7; count of bases not matched to a gene: 2. CDR3 protein: CASSLKGGNTIYF. CDR3 nucleotide sequence: TGTGCCAGCAGTTTAAAAGGGGGCAACACCATATATTTT.

This clone showed up just a few times. The CDR3 spells CASSPLPGGDTEAFF. The DNA of the CDR3 is TGCGCCAGCAGCCCCCTCCCTGGGGGGGACACTGAAGCTTTCTTT. The chain joins TRBV5-1 to TRBJ1-1; a weak D match, TRBD1 (5 bases). Germline V gene sequence: CDR1 SGHRS, CDR2 YFSETQ. The length of the CDR3 is 15 residues. Trimming stripped 4 bases from V and 3 bases from J, with 16 bases between.

The J gene is TRBJ2-3, the V gene TRBV5-1, with 7 bases fitting TRBD1. The CDR3 has 15 amino acids. The junction had 13 bases not matched to a gene; V was cut back by 4 bases and J by 8 bases. CDR1 and CDR2 from the germline V gene are SGHRS and YFSETQ. CDR3 coding DNA: TGCGCCAGCAGCCCCCCCGGGACAGCTCAAGTTACGCAGTATTTT. This encodes CASSPPGTAQVTQYF.

This chain links TRBV5-6 with TRBJ2-5, with 7 bases that match TRBD2. Germline V gives CDR1 SGHDT, CDR2 YYEEEE. This CDR3 comprises 12 residues. The V segment lost 3 bases and the J segment 9 bases; nucleotides outside the gene matches: 5. The CDR3 region is CASSSTSSAQYF. CDR3 in DNA: TGTGCCAGCAGCTCGACTAGCTCGGCCCAGTACTTC. Variable domain in full (rest from reference TRBV5-6 and TRBJ2-5): DAGVTQSPTHLIKTRGQQVTLRCSPKSGHDTVSWYQQALGQGPQFIFQYYEEEERQRGNFPDRFSGHQFPNYSSELNVNALLLGDSALYLCASSSTSSAQYFGPGTRLLVL.

This clone was detected only once. V and J are TRBV9 and TRBJ2-2; D uncertain. From germline, CDR1 is SGDLS and CDR2 YYNGEE. The V and J ends lost 4 bases and 5 bases respectively, with 12 bases between them. This CDR3 contains 14 residues. CDR3 sequence: CASSPLGGTGELFF. Here the CDR3 DNA reads TGTGCCAGCAGCCCGCTAGGTGGGACCGGGGAGCTGTTTTTT.

V gene TRBV30 combines with J gene TRBJ1-2, with D tentatively TRBD1 (5 bases). CDR3 length equals 12 residues. Germline V gene data show CDR1 as GTSNPN and CDR2 as SVGIG (reference sequence). The V gene lost 2 bases and the J gene lost 2 bases, with 6 bases spanning the gap. This CDR3 is CAWSRGNYGYTF. The CDR3 bases are TGTGCCTGGAGTAGGGGAAACTATGGCTACACCTTC.

This chain connects TRBV5-4 to TRBJ1-2, with TRBD1 matching 7 bases. Germline lookup yields CDR1 SGHNT and CDR2 YYREEE (reference sequence). V was pared by 3 bases and J by 7 bases, with 9 bases of the junction left unmatched. CDR3 length: 14 amino acids. The CDR3 loop is CASSWGAGGGGYTF. CDR3 DNA: TGTGCCAGCAGCTGGGGCGCAGGGGGAGGTGGCTACACCTTC.

CDR3 in DNA: TGTGCCAGCAGCGGGCGAGGAGGAACCGGGGAGCTGTTTTTT. Translation gives CASSGRGGTGELFF. The chain has TRBV21-1 and TRBJ2-2; the D call in the table, TRBD2, was not verified against the DNA. TRBV21-1 counts as a pseudogene. CDR3 length equals 14 residues.

The chain recombines TRBV27 with TRBJ1-3; TRBD1 agrees at 9 bases. Germline V gene sequence: CDR1 MNHEY, CDR2 SMNVEV (reference sequence). CDR3 length: 15 amino acids. V dropped 2 bases and J dropped 1; count of bases not matched to a gene: 0. CDR3 loop: CASSLGQGSGNTIYF. CDR3 DNA: TGTGCCAGCAGTTTAGGACAGGGGTCTGGAAACACCATATATTTT.

The chain couples TRBV19 to TRBJ2-6; 7 bases map to TRBD1. With 9 bases clipped from V and 2 bases from J, the junction kept 4 bases outside the gene matches. Looked up from germline, CDR1 is LNHDA and CDR2 is SQIVND (reference sequence). This CDR3 is built from 14 residues. CDR3 region: CARKGAAGANVLTF. The CDR3 bases are TGTGCCAGAAAGGGGGCGGCTGGGGCCAACGTCCTGACTTTC. The full variable domain, rest sourced from reference TRBV19 and TRBJ2-6, is DGGITQSPKYLFRKEGQNVTLSCEQNLNHDAMYWYRQDPGQGLRLIYYSQIVNDFQKGDIAEGYSVSREKKESFPLTVTSAQKNPTAFYLCARKGAAGANVLTFGAGSRLTVL.

The V call is TRBV6-5, the J call TRBJ2-5, with TRBD2 identical over 9 bases. After removal of 7 bases from V and 4 bases from J, the junction contained 10 bases not matched to a gene. The CDR3 has 15 residues. The germline V gene has CDR1 MNHEY and CDR2 SVGAGI. CDR3 residues: CASNGRAGGAETQYF. CDR3 in DNA: TGTGCCAGCAATGGGAGAGCGGGAGGAGCAGAGACCCAGTACTTC.

The chain is built from TRBV4-1 and TRBJ2-2, with TRBD2 identical over 7 bases. V trimming: 3 bases; J trimming: 1 base; junction bases outside the gene matches: 8. The CDR3 has 17 residues. Germline CDR1 MGHRA, CDR2 YSYEKL. CDR3 sequence reads: CASSQGPASGNTGELFF. CDR3 DNA: TGCGCCAGCAGCCAGGGGCCGGCTAGCGGGAACACCGGGGAGCTGTTTTTT.

A note on this clone: The sample contains more than one DNA sequence encoding this CDR3. In nucleotides, the CDR3 is TGTGCCAGCAGTTACGGGCAGGGGGCCTACGAGCAGTACTTC. Translated: CASSYGQGAYEQYF. The chain uses TRBV6-5 and TRBJ2-7; 7 nucleotides align to TRBD1. V trimming: 2 bases; J trimming: 2 bases; junction bases outside the gene matches: 3. CDR1 and CDR2 (germline): MNHEY, SVGAGI. The CDR3 contains 14 residues.

V usage is TRBV5-4 and J usage is TRBJ2-5, with TRBD1 as a possible D gene (6 bases). CDR3 size: 14 residues. V was cut by 4 bases and J by 4 bases, with 14 bases left in between. Germline CDR1 SGHNT, CDR2 YYREEE (reference sequence). CDR3 protein: CASSLRGRRETQYF. In nucleotides, the CDR3 is TGTGCCAGCAGCCTCAGGGGTAGGAGAGAGACCCAGTACTTC.

This chain links TRBV3-1 (or the pseudogene TRBV3-2) with TRBJ2-1; TRBD2 matches 11 bases. This CDR3 contains 16 residues. The J segment lost 8 bases and the V segment lost 0 bases, leaving 6 bases of the junction unmatched. The germline V gene has CDR1 LGHDT and CDR2 YNNKEL (reference sequence). This CDR3 is CASSQDRTSGGHEQFF. The DNA of the CDR3 is TGTGCCAGCAGCCAAGATCGCACTAGCGGGGGCCATGAGCAGTTCTTC.

The table lists this clone with a few counts. The rearrangement uses TRBV27 and TRBJ1-6; tentatively, D is TRBD1 (6 bases). V lost 5 bases and J lost 0, with 14 bases in between. Germline V gene data show CDR1 as MNHEY and CDR2 as SMNVEV (reference sequence). The CDR3 length is 17 residues. The CDR3 here is CASSLGTSSSYNSPLHF. As DNA, the CDR3 is TGTGCCAGCAGTCTAGGGACATCCAGCTCCTATAATTCACCCCTCCACTTT.

The chain employs TRBV5-5 and TRBJ2-1; D perhaps matches TRBD2 (5 bases). The CDR3 is 14 residues long. Germline assignment: CDR1 SGHKS and CDR2 YYEKEE (reference sequence). Trimming shortened V by 2 bases and J by 7 bases, and 13 bases separated the two germline ends. CDR3 loop: CASSLTGSSNEQFF. Written as DNA, the CDR3 is TGTGCCAGCAGCTTAACGGGAAGTAGTAATGAGCAGTTCTTC.

The V and J genes are TRBV30 and TRBJ2-5; 7 bases align to TRBD1. Trimming removed 2 bases from V and 6 bases from J; junction bases left unmatched: 6. The CDR3 covers 13 residues. Germline V CDR1 and CDR2: GTSNPN, SVGIG (reference sequence). The CDR3 DNA reads TGTGCCTGGAGTAAAGGGGGCGCACAGACCCAGTACTTC. This codes for CAWSKGGAQTQYF.

This chain links TRBV11-3 with TRBJ1-4, with unresolved D. Germline CDR1 reads SGHNT; CDR2 reads YENEEA. The CDR3 has 11 residues. V dropped 7 bases and J dropped 8 bases, with 8 bases sitting between them. The CDR3 protein is CASNGGEKLFF. CDR3 nucleotide sequence: TGTGCCAGCAATGGAGGGGAAAAACTGTTTTTT.

This chain joins TRBV4-1 and TRBJ2-7, with no clear D. The CDR3 runs to 16 residues. V was pared by 0 bases and J by 0 bases, with 12 bases between. Germline lookup yields CDR1 MGHRA and CDR2 YSYEKL. The CDR3 DNA sequence: TGCGCCAGCAGCCAAGATTGGCCAGGCAGCTCCTACGAGCAGTACTTC. Protein product: CASSQDWPGSSYEQYF.

This clone was counted only a few times. The chain is built from TRBV27 and TRBJ2-7; a weak D match, TRBD1 (6 bases). Per germline, CDR1 MNHEY and CDR2 SMNVEV (reference sequence). The CDR3 runs 15 residues. V lost 2 bases and J lost 3, with 14 bases in between. The CDR3 loop reads CASSLQGTTFYEQYF. The CDR3 DNA is TGTGCCAGCAGTTTACAGGGGACCACCTTCTACGAGCAGTACTTC.

This clone was seen more than once but under ten times. The chain carries TRBV28 and TRBJ1-1; 9 nucleotides line up with TRBD1. This CDR3 region has 15 residues. The germline gives CDR1 MDHEN, CDR2 SYDVKM. V lost 6 bases to trimming and J lost 5 bases; unmatched junction nucleotides: 10. This chain's CDR3 is CASRLTGGGITEAFF. The CDR3 DNA reads TGTGCCAGCAGATTAACAGGGGGCGGAATAACTGAAGCTTTCTTT.

This rearrangement joins TRBV12-3 or TRBV12-4 to TRBJ1-4, with D perhaps matching TRBD1 (5 bases). V was pared by 9 bases and J by 2 bases, with 10 bases between. The CDR3 totals 13 residues. CDR3 in amino acids: CASWGGTNEKLFF. The CDR3 region has the DNA TGTGCCAGTTGGGGGGGGACTAATGAAAAACTGTTTTTT.

The sample holds one count of this clone. The rearrangement joins TRBV10-3 to TRBJ2-7; D might be TRBD2 (6 bases). The ends were cut back, 0 bases at V and 3 bases at J, with 6 bases in the middle. The CDR3 length is 13 residues. From germline, CDR1 is ENHRY and CDR2 SYGVKD. CDR3: CAISESEGYEQYF. For the CDR3, the DNA is TGTGCCATCAGTGAGTCGGAGGGCTACGAGCAGTACTTC.